This T cell receptor (beta chain) was identified during a study of shared clonotypes between healthy human individuals. Sorted subsets were amplified in replicate PCRs using approximately 0.2 ug DNA, about 30,000 T cell genomes. The protocol was immunoSEQ multiplex PCR, while the TCRdb copy is restricted to in-frame clones and leaves out a portion. The sample contains approximately 2.5 million clones, 85% to 95% of which appear only once. The CDR3 runs 15 residues. V was trimmed by 4 bases and J by 7 bases, leaving 19 bases between them. In germline, CDR1 is MGHRA, CDR2 YSYEKL. The clonotype comes from a man younger than 30 in good health. Sequenced: naive CD4+ T cells sorted from blood. Documented subset: CD45RA+ positively selected. The gene calls are TRBV4-1 and TRBJ1-2; D gene ambiguous. The CDR3 DNA is TGCGCCAGCAGCCTAGATACAACGGGCCGCCCTGGCTACACCTTC. It codes for CASSLDTTGRPGYTF.